The 31 T cell receptor beta chains below all came from one sample that was sequenced in a study of T cell responses to AZD1222 COVID-19 vaccine. This table comes from immunoSEQ multiplex PCR, and its TCRdb copy is limited to in-frame clones, with some not included. The table shows over 150,000 clones, with just over 90% occurring only once. Sequenced material: peripheral blood, taken 28 days after the second AZD1222 dose. The source of these receptors is an adult who received the AZD1222 COVID-19 vaccine.

V gene TRBV29-1 combines with J gene TRBJ1-3; D remains unclear. V lost 5 bases and J lost 4, with 12 bases in between. The CDR3 extends over 13 amino acids. Looked up from germline, CDR1 is SQVTM and CDR2 is ANQGSEA. CDR3 residues: CSVPATTGNTIYF. The CDR3 DNA is TGCAGCGTTCCAGCCACGACCGGAAACACCATATATTTT.

The chain employs TRBV28 and TRBJ1-2, with D possibly being TRBD1 (6 bases). This CDR3 has 15 amino acids. Germline V CDR1 and CDR2: MDHEN, SYDVKM. V lost 5 bases to trimming and J lost 7 bases, with 20 bases between them. CDR3: CASSPGDRALAGYTF. In DNA, the CDR3 is TGTGCCAGCAGTCCAGGGGACCGGGCTTTGGCTGGCTACACCTTC.

The chain employs TRBV10-1 and TRBJ1-1; D is undetermined. The CDR3 runs to 13 residues. Deletions cut 2 bases from V and 7 bases from J, with 11 bases between. Germline CDR1 reads WNHNN; CDR2 reads SYGVQD (reference sequence). CDR3 in DNA: TGCGCCAGCAGTGAGGGGCAGGCGTATGAAGCTTTCTTT. Its translation is CASSEGQAYEAFF.

The J gene is TRBJ1-5, the V gene TRBV19, with 7 bases identical to TRBD1. The CDR3 spans 15 residues. V gave up 6 bases and J gave up 7 bases; unmatched junction bases: 12. Germline V CDR1 and CDR2: LNHDA, SQIVND (reference sequence). In DNA form, the CDR3 reads TGTGCCAGTAGAAGAGACAGGGCCCTAGGACAGCCCCAGCATTTT. Its protein product is CASRRDRALGQPQHF.

The chain recombines TRBV6-5 with TRBJ2-2, with a possible D match to TRBD2 (5 bases). Per the germline V gene, CDR1 is MNHEY and CDR2 is SVGAGI. V was clipped by 4 bases and J by 6 bases, with 12 bases between them. This CDR3 is 14 amino acids long. The CDR3 DNA follows: TGTGCCAGCAGTTGGGAGATGGGCCCCGGGGAGCTGTTTTTT. Translation gives CASSWEMGPGELFF.

This clone was observed a single time. The chain links TRBV6-6 to TRBJ2-5, with TRBD2 matching over 14 bases. The CDR3 consists of 15 residues. Trimming cost V 2 bases and J 7 bases; bases outside gene matches: 3. In germline, CDR1 is MNHNY, CDR2 SVGAGI (reference sequence). The CDR3 DNA sequence: TGTGCCAGCAGTTACCCGGGACTAGCGGGAGCGACCCAGTACTTC. It encodes CASSYPGLAGATQYF.

The rearrangement joins TRBV7-9 to TRBJ2-3; the D gene could be TRBD1 or TRBD2 (5 bases each). V was pared by 6 bases and J by 1 base, with 11 bases between. Per the germline V gene, CDR1 is SEHNR and CDR2 is FQNEAQ (reference sequence). The CDR3 is 14 residues long. In DNA, the CDR3 is TGTGCCAGCAGAAGACTGGGGGGCACAGATACGCAGTATTTT. Translation gives CASRRLGGTDTQYF.

The genes are TRBV12-2 and TRBJ1-5; the table's D call, TRBD1, was not checked against the DNA. TRBV12-2 is a recognized pseudogene. The CDR3 is 17 residues long. This CDR3 is CASRLVVDSDSNQPQHF. DNA for the CDR3: TGTGCAAGTCGCTTAGTGGTGGACAGCGATAGCAATCAGCCCCAGCATTTT.

This clone occurred once. The chain recombines TRBV7-3 with TRBJ1-4; 10 positions match TRBD1. This CDR3 comprises 17 residues. The germline CDR1 and CDR2 sequences are SGHTA and FQGTGA. Trimming took 5 bases from V and 3 from J; bases not matched to a gene: 9. The CDR3 coding sequence is TGTGCCAGCAGCCCCCCGGGACAGGGGTGGTCTAATGAAAAACTGTTTTTT. Residues: CASSPPGQGWSNEKLFF. Together with reference TRBV7-3 and TRBJ1-4, the CDR3 gives the full variable domain: GAGVSQTPSNKVTEKGKYVELRCDPISGHTALYWYRQSLGQGPEFLIYFQGTGAADDSGLPNDRFFAVRPEGSVSTLKIQRTERGDSAVYLCASSPPGQGWSNEKLFFGSGTQLSVL.

With respect to this clone: Its ends do not fully match the called genes, so a read error is possible. The V gene is TRBV7-2, the J gene TRBJ2-7, with D perhaps TRBD1 or TRBD2 (5 bases each). Per germline, CDR1 SGHTA and CDR2 FQGNSA. The CDR3 spans 12 residues. This CDR3 reads CASRKTPGDPSF. The CDR3 nucleotides read TGTGCCAGCAGGAAGACTCCCGGGGACCCTTCCTTC.

The chain carries TRBV6-5 and TRBJ1-1; D call uncertain. Between the trimmed V and J ends, which lost 4 bases and 2 bases, there was a span of 11 bases. The CDR3 is made up of 14 amino acids. Germline V gene lookup returns CDR1 MNHEY and CDR2 SVGAGI. CDR3 protein: CASSFQVPNTEAFF. CDR3 in DNA: TGTGCCAGCAGTTTTCAAGTCCCTAACACTGAAGCTTTCTTT.

The chain is built from TRBV4-1 and TRBJ2-1; D is unresolved. The CDR3 contains 17 residues. Trimming pared 0 bases from V and 0 bases from J, leaving 12 bases between. The germline gives CDR1 MGHRA, CDR2 YSYEKL. CDR3 nucleotide sequence: TGCGCCAGCAGCCAAGATTGGCTTCGGAGCTCCTACAATGAGCAGTTCTTC. Its translation: CASSQDWLRSSYNEQFF.

This chain uses TRBV28 with TRBJ1-4, with D possibly TRBD1 on 5 matching bases. Trimming stripped 6 bases from V and 5 bases from J, with 16 bases between. CDR1 MDHEN and CDR2 SYDVKM come from the germline V gene. The CDR3 extends over 15 amino acids. CDR3 DNA sequence: TGTGCCAGCAGCCGCGGTTTAGGGGACAATGAAAAACTGTTTTTT. Its translation: CASSRGLGDNEKLFF. The full variable domain, with the rest looked up from reference TRBV28 and TRBJ1-4, is DVKVTQSSRYLVKRTGEKVFLECVQDMDHENMFWYRQDPGLGLRLIYFSYDVKMKEKGDIPEGYSVSREKKERFSLILESASTNQTSMYLCASSRGLGDNEKLFFGSGTQLSVL.

The DNA for the CDR3 is TGTGCCAGCAGCTTAGGGGCTAGCGGGGGAAATGAGCAGTTCTTC. Residues: CASSLGASGGNEQFF. The V gene is TRBV11-3, the J gene TRBJ2-1; 10 bases line up with TRBD2. V was pared by 1 base and J by 7 bases, with 4 bases of the junction left unmatched. This CDR3 has 15 amino acids. CDR1 is SGHNT, CDR2 YENEEA, per germline.

This clone was counted once. The chain links TRBV18 to TRBJ1-2; D unclear. Deletions cut 3 bases from V and 5 bases from J, with 16 bases between. From germline, CDR1 is KGHSH and CDR2 LQKENI. The CDR3 runs to 15 residues. CDR3 nucleotides: TGTGCCAGCTCACCGGGCAGCGATAGGTATTATGGCTACACCTTC. Translation gives CASSPGSDRYYGYTF.

This sequence joins TRBV29-1 and TRBJ1-3; D gene uncertain. CDR3 length: 14 residues. CDR1 and CDR2 from the germline V gene are SQVTM and ANQGSEA. The ends were cut back, 4 bases at V and 0 bases at J, with 10 bases in the middle. The CDR3 coding sequence is TGCAGCGTTGTCGAGAGTGTCTCTGGAAACACCATATATTTT. Encoded protein: CSVVESVSGNTIYF.

The chain uses TRBV15 and TRBJ1-1; 7 positions match TRBD1. The CDR3 is 15 amino acids. Germline V gives CDR1 LNHNV, CDR2 YYDKDF (reference sequence). The junction had 6 bases not matched to a gene; V was cut back by 5 bases and J by 0 bases. The chain's CDR3 is CATSSRTGMNTEAFF. CDR3 DNA sequence: TGTGCCACCAGCTCCCGGACAGGAATGAACACTGAAGCTTTCTTT.

The rearrangement links TRBV11-2 to TRBJ2-7, with D possibly being TRBD1 (6 bases). The ends were cut back, 4 bases at V and 5 bases at J, with 15 bases in the middle. Germline V gene lookup returns CDR1 SGHAT and CDR2 FQNNGV. The CDR3 sequence is 14 residues long. The CDR3 nucleotides read TGTGCCAGCAGCTCCGAGACAAACAGGGACGAGCAGTACTTC. Protein sequence: CASSSETNRDEQYF.

The chain's CDR3 is CASRRDRPTEAFF. CDR3 in DNA: TGTGCCAGCAGGCGGGACAGGCCCACTGAAGCTTTCTTT. This rearrangement joins TRBV28 to TRBJ1-1; TRBD1 agrees at 8 bases. The CDR3 is made up of 13 amino acids. CDR1 MDHEN and CDR2 SYDVKM come from the germline V gene. Trimming took 6 bases from V and 4 from J; bases not matched to a gene: 4.

The chain joins TRBV19 to TRBJ1-4; D remains ambiguous. The V gene lost 5 bases and the J gene lost 5 bases, with 12 bases spanning the gap. CDR1 and CDR2 (germline): LNHDA, SQIVND (reference sequence). CDR3 length: 14 amino acids. CDR3 DNA: TGTGCCAGTAGTTTTTCTTATGGGAATGAAAAACTGTTTTTT. It is translated as CASSFSYGNEKLFF.

This clone showed up just a few times. The rearrangement links TRBV30 to TRBJ2-7; D is perhaps TRBD2 (6 bases). Germline CDR1 and CDR2: GTSNPN and SVGIG (reference sequence). This CDR3 spans 15 amino acids. Trimming took 0 bases from V and 2 from J, leaving 14 bases between them. CDR3 region: CAWSVAGFSTYEQYF. CDR3 sequence (DNA): TGTGCCTGGAGTGTAGCGGGTTTCTCCACCTACGAGCAGTACTTC. Looking up the rest from reference TRBV30 and TRBJ2-7 gives the full variable domain: SQTIHQWPATLVQPVGSPLSLECTVEGTSNPNLYWYRQAAGRGLQLLFYSVGIGQISSEVPQNLSASRPQDRQFILSSKKLLLSDSGFYLCAWSVAGFSTYEQYFGPGTRLTVT.

This clone is a singleton in its sample. The rearrangement links TRBV30 to TRBJ1-6; D is undetermined. The CDR3 extends over 14 amino acids. Germline CDR1 reads GTSNPN; CDR2 reads SVGIG (reference sequence). Trimming removed 8 bases from V and 0 bases from J, with 11 bases in between. CDR3 nucleotides: TGTGCCACCCGTGGATTCTCCTATAATTCACCCCTCCACTTT. Amino acid sequence: CATRGFSYNSPLHF.

The chain joins TRBV7-3 to TRBJ2-5, with 10 nucleotides matching TRBD1. With 5 bases clipped from V and 3 bases from J, the junction kept 3 bases outside the gene matches. Germline-derived CDR1 and CDR2 are SGHTA and FQGTGA. The CDR3 sequence is 14 residues long. The CDR3 spells CASSLTGGEETQYF. The CDR3 DNA sequence: TGTGCCAGCAGCCTGACAGGGGGCGAAGAGACCCAGTACTTC. Full variable domain (remainder filled in from reference TRBV7-3 and TRBJ2-5): GAGVSQTPSNKVTEKGKYVELRCDPISGHTALYWYRQSLGQGPEFLIYFQGTGAADDSGLPNDRFFAVRPEGSVSTLKIQRTERGDSAVYLCASSLTGGEETQYFGPGTRLLVL.

The J gene is TRBJ1-4, the V gene TRBV4-1; D unresolved. The length of the CDR3 is 13 residues. Germline values: CDR1 MGHRA, CDR2 YSYEKL. The ends were cut back, 4 bases at V and 7 bases at J, with 10 bases in the middle. In nucleotides, the CDR3 is TGCGCCAGCAGCCTAAGGGTAACTGAAAAACTGTTTTTT. It specifies CASSLRVTEKLFF.

This chain uses TRBV4-1 with TRBJ2-7, with 8 bases matching TRBD2. In germline, CDR1 is MGHRA, CDR2 YSYEKL. This CDR3 is built from 15 residues. J gave up 4 bases and V 2 bases, and 7 bases lay outside the gene matches. CDR3 in DNA: TGCGCCAGCAGCCAACCACTAGCGGAGATTTACGAGCAGTACTTC. Its protein product is CASSQPLAEIYEQYF.

V usage is TRBV4-1 and J usage is TRBJ2-1; TRBD2 is a possible D gene (6 bases). Trimming took 4 bases from V and 9 from J, leaving 13 bases between them. Germline V gene lookup returns CDR1 MGHRA and CDR2 YSYEKL. The CDR3 contains 13 residues. DNA of the CDR3: TGCGCCAGCAGCCTCCACGGGAGCGGTGAGCAGTTCTTC. Protein: CASSLHGSGEQFF.

V is TRBV28 and J is TRBJ2-7; 10 bases are a match to TRBD1. V lost 3 bases and J lost 4; bases outside the gene matches: 6. This CDR3 region has 15 residues. The germline V gene encodes CDR1 MDHEN and CDR2 SYDVKM. The CDR3 here is CASSFWDRGPYEQYF. The CDR3 DNA reads as TGTGCCAGCAGTTTTTGGGACAGGGGACCTTACGAGCAGTACTTC.

The V gene is TRBV7-2, the J gene TRBJ2-2, with a possible D match to TRBD1 (6 bases). Looked up from germline, CDR1 is SGHTA and CDR2 is FQGNSA. Trimming shortened V by 3 bases and J by 3 bases, and 11 bases separated the two germline ends. The CDR3 length is 15 residues. The CDR3 here is CASSFGRGYTGELFF. The CDR3 nucleotides are TGTGCCAGCAGCTTCGGAAGGGGGTACACCGGGGAGCTGTTTTTT.

This chain connects TRBV27 to TRBJ2-7; no definite D call. The germline gives CDR1 MNHEY, CDR2 SMNVEV (reference sequence). V was clipped by 11 bases and J by 5 bases, with 10 bases between them. The CDR3 extends over 10 amino acids. The CDR3 sequence is CAGVGNEQYF. The DNA of the CDR3 is TGTGCCGGGGTTGGGAACGAGCAGTACTTC.

This CDR3 reads CASGTLAGFSTDTQYF. The CDR3 nucleotides are TGTGCCAGTGGGACTCTAGCGGGATTTAGCACAGATACGCAGTATTTT. The chain employs TRBV7-9 and TRBJ2-3; 9 bases match TRBD2. The CDR3 runs to 16 residues. Trimming removed 9 bases from V and 0 bases from J; junction bases left unmatched: 10. The germline V gene has CDR1 SEHNR and CDR2 FQNEAQ (reference sequence).

The V call is TRBV13, the J call TRBJ1-1, with a tentative D call TRBD1 (5 bases). V was cut by 3 bases and J by 2 bases, with 16 bases left in between. The germline gives CDR1 PRHDT, CDR2 FYEKMQ (reference sequence). This CDR3 region has 16 residues. The CDR3 DNA is TGTGCCAGCAGCTTCGCCCTCGGGGGTTCAAACACTGAAGCTTTCTTT. Residues: CASSFALGGSNTEAFF.